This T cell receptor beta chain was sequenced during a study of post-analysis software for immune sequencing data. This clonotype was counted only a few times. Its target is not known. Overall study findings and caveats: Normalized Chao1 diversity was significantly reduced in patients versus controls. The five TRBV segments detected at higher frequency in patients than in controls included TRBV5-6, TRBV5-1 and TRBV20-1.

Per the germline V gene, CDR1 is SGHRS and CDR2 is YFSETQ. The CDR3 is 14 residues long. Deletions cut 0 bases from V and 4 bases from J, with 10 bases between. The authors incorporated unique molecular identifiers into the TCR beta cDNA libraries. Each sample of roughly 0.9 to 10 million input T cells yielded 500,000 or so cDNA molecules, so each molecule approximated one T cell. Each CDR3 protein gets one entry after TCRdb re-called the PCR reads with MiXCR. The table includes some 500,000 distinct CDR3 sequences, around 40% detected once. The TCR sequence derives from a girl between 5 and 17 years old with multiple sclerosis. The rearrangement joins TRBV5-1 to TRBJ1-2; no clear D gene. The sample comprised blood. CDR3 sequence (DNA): TGCGCCAGCAGCTTGGAGCGGAGAAGCTATGGCTACACCTTC. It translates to CASSLERRSYGYTF. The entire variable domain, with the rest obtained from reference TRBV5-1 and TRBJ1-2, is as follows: KAGVTQTPRYLIKTRGQQVTLSCSPISGHRSVSWYQQTPGQGLQFLFEYFSETQRNKGNFPGRFSGRQFSNSRSEMNVSTLELGDSALYLCASSLERRSYGYTFGSGTRLTVV.